The source of this T cell receptor (beta chain) is a study of shared clonotypes between healthy human individuals. Looking at the study overall: A donor's plate count was three for CD4 naive and three for CD4 memory; CD8 naive had two and CD8 memory one.

The table lists this clone with a few counts. Antigen unknown. Study-wide results and caveats: It was the non-shared clonotypes that had lower generation probabilities than clonotypes shared by all four donors.

The material for each subset, its genomic DNA, was split evenly across several immunoSEQ plates. Sequenced by immunoSEQ multiplex PCR; TCRdb stores in-frame clones only, minus some. The sample lists approximately 330,000 clones, roughly 80% occurring once. Looked up from germline, CDR1 is SGHAT and CDR2 is FQNNGV. V trimming: 5 bases; J trimming: 2 bases; junction bases outside the gene matches: 6. The CDR3 extends over 15 amino acids. This sequence joins TRBV11-2 and TRBJ2-1, with TRBD1 matching 7 bases. The receptor was isolated from a young man in good health. The source material was memory CD4+ T cells sorted from blood. Subset reported: CD45RA-negative fraction. This CDR3 is CASSESGTAYNEQFF. In DNA, the CDR3 is TGTGCCAGCAGCGAATCCGGGACAGCCTACAATGAGCAGTTCTTC.